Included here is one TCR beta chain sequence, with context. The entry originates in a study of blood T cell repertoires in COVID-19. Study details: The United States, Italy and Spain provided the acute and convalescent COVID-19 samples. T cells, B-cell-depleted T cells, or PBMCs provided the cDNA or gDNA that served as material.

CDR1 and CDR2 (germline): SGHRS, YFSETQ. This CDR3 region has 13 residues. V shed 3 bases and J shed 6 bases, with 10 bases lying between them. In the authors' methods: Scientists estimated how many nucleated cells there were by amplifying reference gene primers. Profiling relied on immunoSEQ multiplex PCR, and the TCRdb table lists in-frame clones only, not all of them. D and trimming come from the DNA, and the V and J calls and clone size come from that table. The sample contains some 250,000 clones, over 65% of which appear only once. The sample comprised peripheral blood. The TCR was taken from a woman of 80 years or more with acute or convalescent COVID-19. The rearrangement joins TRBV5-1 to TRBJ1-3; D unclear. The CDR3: CASSSDKTNTIYF. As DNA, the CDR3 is TGCGCCAGCAGCTCCGACAAGACAAACACCATATATTTT.